What follows are 23 T cell receptor beta chains derived from one specimen sequenced in a study of OX40 agonist ivuxolimab in advanced cancers. TCRdb's copy holds only in-frame clones and misses some; the assay was immunoSEQ multiplex PCR. This sample has roughly 70,000 clones, with approximately 78% found just once. Source: CD4+ or CD8+ T cells sorted from blood, taken in a trial of the OX40 agonist ivuxolimab. These receptors originate from an adult with an advanced solid tumor such as melanoma, head and neck, liver or kidney cancer.

The CDR3, as DNA: TGTGCCAGCTCACCACCCGTCATGGGAACGGCTGAAGCTTTCTTT. It translates to CASSPPVMGTAEAFF. The chain recombines TRBV18 with TRBJ1-1; D is uncertain. V was trimmed by 0 bases and J by 6 bases, leaving 14 bases between them. The CDR3 runs 15 residues. In germline, CDR1 is KGHSH, CDR2 LQKENI.

The chain joins TRBV6-4 to TRBJ2-5, with D tentatively TRBD2 (6 bases). The CDR3 runs to 16 residues. The V end lost 0 bases, the J end lost 7 bases, and 18 bases lay between the germline ends. Germline V CDR1 and CDR2: MRHNA, SNTAGT. CDR3 sequence: CASSDSHRGGVGTQYF. In nucleotides, the CDR3 is TGTGCCAGCAGTGACTCTCATCGCGGAGGGGTTGGGACCCAGTACTTC.

This chain uses TRBV28 with TRBJ2-3, with D unresolved. Germline assignment: CDR1 MDHEN and CDR2 SYDVKM. The CDR3 has 14 residues. V lost 8 bases and J lost 4, with 16 bases in between. The DNA of the CDR3 is TGTGCCAGCCTCACACCGGGCCAGTCAGATACGCAGTATTTT. Its protein is CASLTPGQSDTQYF.

The gene calls are TRBV19 and TRBJ2-5; the D gene is possibly TRBD1 (5 bases). This CDR3 has 13 residues. The germline V gene has CDR1 LNHDA and CDR2 SQIVND (reference sequence). Trimming took off 6 bases at V and 5 bases at J, with 13 bases between the two ends. Here the CDR3 DNA reads TGTGCCAGTAGAGCAGGGCCCCGGGAGACCCAGTACTTC. Translation: CASRAGPRETQYF.

The chain carries TRBV27 and TRBJ2-3, with D possibly TRBD2 on 6 matching bases. CDR1 and CDR2 from the germline V gene are MNHEY and SMNVEV (reference sequence). Trimming took 3 bases from V and 9 from J, leaving 13 bases between them. The CDR3 contains 13 residues. For the CDR3, the DNA is TGTGCCAGCAGTTTGGCGGGAAGCTGGACGCAGTATTTT. Amino acid sequence: CASSLAGSWTQYF.

The J gene is TRBJ2-3, the V gene TRBV7-2, with TRBD1 as a possible D gene (6 bases). With 4 bases removed from V and 3 bases from J, the gap between germline ends came to 17 bases. The CDR3 totals 16 residues. The germline gives CDR1 SGHTA, CDR2 FQGNSA. The CDR3 sequence: CASSSARGLGTDTQYF. The CDR3, as DNA: TGTGCCAGCAGCTCCGCGAGGGGGTTAGGAACAGATACGCAGTATTTT.

The chain employs TRBV10-3 and TRBJ1-2, with D tentatively TRBD1 (5 bases). Germline values: CDR1 ENHRY, CDR2 SYGVKD. The CDR3 has 15 amino acids. V was shortened by 0 bases and J by 3 bases, with 11 bases between the two germline ends. CDR3 amino acids: CAISESGRVYYGYTF. In DNA form, the CDR3 reads TGTGCCATCAGTGAGTCAGGCAGGGTCTACTATGGCTACACCTTC.

The chain combines TRBV29-1 with TRBJ1-1; TRBD1 matches at 9 bases. Per the germline V gene, CDR1 is SQVTM and CDR2 is ANQGSEA. With V trimmed by 3 bases and J by 4 bases, 9 bases remained unmatched. This CDR3 comprises 15 residues. CDR3 amino acids: CSVENPGTGRTEAFF. CDR3 DNA sequence: TGCAGCGTTGAGAACCCCGGGACAGGGCGCACTGAAGCTTTCTTT.

The CDR3 protein is CASSPTGSLDEQYF. CDR3 bases: TGTGCCAGCAGCCCGACAGGGTCTCTGGACGAGCAGTACTTC. The chain recombines TRBV11-2 with TRBJ2-7; TRBD1 aligns across 7 bases. V shed 5 bases, J shed 5 bases, and the junction held 9 bases outside the gene matches. This CDR3 has 14 residues. Per the germline V gene, CDR1 is SGHAT and CDR2 is FQNNGV.

This clone was seen only once. The chain couples TRBV5-8 to TRBJ2-5, with TRBD1 matching over 8 bases. From germline, CDR1 is SGHTS and CDR2 YDEGEE. V gave up 2 bases and J gave up 0 bases; unmatched junction bases: 9. The CDR3 is 17 amino acids. The chain's CDR3 is CASSLGTGIPNQETQYF. The CDR3 nucleotides are TGTGCCAGCAGCTTAGGGACAGGCATCCCAAACCAAGAGACCCAGTACTTC.

The chain employs TRBV6-6 and TRBJ1-1; D is possibly TRBD1 (5 bases). V lost 5 bases and J 3 bases, leaving 16 bases between the germline ends. CDR3 size: 15 residues. Per germline, CDR1 MNHNY and CDR2 SVGAGI (reference sequence). Here the CDR3 DNA reads TGTGCCAGCAGTCTTGCTCAGGTGGGACACACTGAAGCTTTCTTT. This sequence encodes CASSLAQVGHTEAFF.

V usage is TRBV7-9 and J usage is TRBJ1-4; D gene ambiguous. V shed 1 base and J shed 7 bases, with 10 bases lying between them. The germline CDR1 and CDR2 sequences are SEHNR and FQNEAQ (reference sequence). CDR3 length: 14 residues. The CDR3 coding sequence is TGTGCCAGCAGCTTAGGCGGGATAGGTGAAAAACTGTTTTTT. This translates into CASSLGGIGEKLFF.

V gene TRBV19 combines with J gene TRBJ2-6; the match to TRBD1 covers 8 bases. The trim removed 5 bases at V and 3 bases at J, leaving 6 bases unmatched. The length of the CDR3 is 16 residues. Germline V gene sequence: CDR1 LNHDA, CDR2 SQIVND (reference sequence). For the CDR3, the DNA is TGTGCCAGTAGTCTTCCAGGGGGCGGTGGGGCCAACGTCCTGACTTTC. Translating it yields CASSLPGGGGANVLTF.

V gene TRBV28 combines with J gene TRBJ2-7, with D maybe TRBD2 (6 bases). In germline, CDR1 is MDHEN, CDR2 SYDVKM. The CDR3 runs to 17 residues. The V end was cut by 1 base, the J end by 7 bases, with 23 bases between. CDR3 DNA sequence: TGTGCCAGCAGTTTATCCTCCTCGGGAGCTACCCTAGGGGAGCAGTACTTC. It encodes CASSLSSSGATLGEQYF.

This clone was recorded once. This chain joins TRBV28 and TRBJ2-2; D call uncertain. The V gene's germline CDR1 is MDHEN and CDR2 SYDVKM. The CDR3 sequence is 15 residues long. V was clipped by 4 bases and J by 0 bases, with 9 bases between them. In nucleotides, the CDR3 is TGTGCCAGCAGTTCTGGTGGGGCGAACACCGGGGAGCTGTTTTTT. This codes for CASSSGGANTGELFF.

The CDR3 here is CASSDRGYYEQYF. In DNA, the CDR3 is TGTGCCAGTAGCGACAGGGGTTACTACGAGCAGTACTTC. The J gene is TRBJ2-7, the V gene TRBV19, with TRBD1 matching over 8 bases. V lost 6 bases to trimming and J lost 3 bases; unmatched junction nucleotides: 4. The V gene's germline CDR1 is LNHDA and CDR2 SQIVND (reference sequence). The CDR3 extends over 13 amino acids.

The rearrangement uses TRBV7-9 and TRBJ1-6; D gene unclear. The CDR3 length is 15 residues. Per the germline V gene, CDR1 is SEHNR and CDR2 is FQNEAQ (reference sequence). The germline V and J ends were trimmed by 5 bases and 7 bases, with 15 bases remaining between them. The CDR3 is CASSLGGSENSPLHF. CDR3 coding DNA: TGTGCCAGCAGCCTCGGAGGGTCAGAGAATTCACCCCTCCACTTT.

The chain recombines TRBV7-2 with TRBJ2-2; TRBD2 aligns across 8 bases. With 6 bases clipped from V and 0 bases from J, the junction kept 6 bases outside the gene matches. The CDR3 runs 16 residues. Germline loops: CDR1 SGHTA, CDR2 FQGNSA. CDR3 amino acids: CASRQTSGANTGELFF. The CDR3 DNA reads as TGTGCCAGCAGGCAAACTAGCGGAGCGAACACCGGGGAGCTGTTTTTT.

J is TRBJ1-5 and V is TRBV2; the D gene is possibly TRBD1 (6 bases). The CDR3 spans 15 residues. V was trimmed by 5 bases and J by 0 bases, leaving 11 bases between them. Germline values: CDR1 SNHLY, CDR2 FYNNEI. The CDR3 loop is CASSRGQNSNQPQHF. The CDR3 DNA reads TGTGCCAGCAGTCGAGGACAGAATAGCAATCAGCCCCAGCATTTT.

This chain links TRBV5-4 with TRBJ1-1; 10 positions agree with TRBD1. The CDR3 contains 17 residues. Trimming at V came to 2 bases and at J to 7 bases, leaving 14 bases not matched to a gene. Germline CDR1 reads SGHNT; CDR2 reads YYREEE (reference sequence). Written as DNA, the CDR3 is TGTGCCAGCAGCTTTGGGACAAGGACAGGGGGTCGGAGTGAAGCTTTCTTT. It encodes CASSFGTRTGGRSEAFF.

This clone has a single count. V and J are TRBV7-2 and TRBJ2-3; tentative D call: TRBD1 (6 bases). With 2 bases removed from V and 4 bases from J, the gap between germline ends came to 16 bases. From germline, CDR1 is SGHTA and CDR2 FQGNSA. The CDR3 spans 16 residues. The CDR3 sequence is CASSLQGLGIPDTQYF. As DNA, the CDR3 is TGTGCCAGCAGCTTACAGGGGCTCGGAATACCAGATACGCAGTATTTT.

The V call is TRBV28, the J call TRBJ2-2; 11 bases line up with TRBD2. The CDR3 has 16 residues. V shed 1 base and J 5 bases; nucleotides not matched to a gene: 3. Per the germline V gene, CDR1 is MDHEN and CDR2 is SYDVKM. The CDR3 DNA reads TGTGCCAGCAGTTTATACCCTAGCGGGGGGACCGGGGAGCTGTTTTTT. It is translated as CASSLYPSGGTGELFF.

This clone has only a few counts. V is TRBV4-3 and J is TRBJ2-2; TRBD2 matches 7 bases. Germline assignment: CDR1 LGHNA and CDR2 YSLEER. The V segment lost 0 bases and the J segment 2 bases; nucleotides outside the gene matches: 9. The CDR3 spans 18 residues. For the CDR3, the DNA is TGCGCCAGCAGCCAAGAGCCAACTAGCGATACAAACACCGGGGAGCTGTTTTTT. Protein: CASSQEPTSDTNTGELFF.